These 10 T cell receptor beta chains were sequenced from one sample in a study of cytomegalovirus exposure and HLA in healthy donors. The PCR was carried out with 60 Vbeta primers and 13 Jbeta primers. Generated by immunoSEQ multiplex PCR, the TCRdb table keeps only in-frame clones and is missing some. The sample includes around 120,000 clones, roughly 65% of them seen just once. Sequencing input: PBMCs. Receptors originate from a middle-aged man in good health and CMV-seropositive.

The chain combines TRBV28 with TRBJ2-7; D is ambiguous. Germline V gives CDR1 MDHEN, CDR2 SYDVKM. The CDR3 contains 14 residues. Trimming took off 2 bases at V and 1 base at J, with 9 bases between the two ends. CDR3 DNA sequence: TGTGCCAGCAGTTTACAAGACTTTTCCTACGAGCAGTACTTC. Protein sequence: CASSLQDFSYEQYF.

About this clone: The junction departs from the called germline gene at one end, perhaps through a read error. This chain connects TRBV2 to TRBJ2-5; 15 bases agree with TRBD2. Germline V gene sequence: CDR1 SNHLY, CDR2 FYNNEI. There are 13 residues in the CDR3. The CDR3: CASRGLAGGPPDF. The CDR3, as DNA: TGTGCCAGCAGGGGACTAGCGGGGGGCCCTCCAGACTTC. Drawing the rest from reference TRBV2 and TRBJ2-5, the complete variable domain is EPEVTQTPSHQVTQMGQEVILRCVPISNHLYFYWYRQILGQKVEFLVSFYNNEISEKSEIFDDQFSVERPDGSNFTLKIRSTKLEDSAMYFCASRGLAGGPPDFGPGTRLLVL.

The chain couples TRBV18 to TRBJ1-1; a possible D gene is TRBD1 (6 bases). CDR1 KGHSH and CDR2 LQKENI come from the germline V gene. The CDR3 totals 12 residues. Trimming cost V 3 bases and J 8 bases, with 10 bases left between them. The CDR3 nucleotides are TGTGCCAGCTCACCGCGGACAGAGGAAGCTTTCTTT. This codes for CASSPRTEEAFF.

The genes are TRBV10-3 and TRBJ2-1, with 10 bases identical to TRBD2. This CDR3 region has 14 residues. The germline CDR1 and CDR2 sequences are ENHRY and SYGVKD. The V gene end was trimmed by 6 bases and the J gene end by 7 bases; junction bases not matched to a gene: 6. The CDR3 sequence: CAIRTLAGTNEQFF. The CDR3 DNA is TGTGCCATCAGGACACTAGCGGGAACGAATGAGCAGTTCTTC.

This CDR3 reads CASSSFTSLNEQFF. For the CDR3, the DNA is TGTGCCAGCAGTTCCTTTACTAGCTTGAATGAGCAGTTCTTC. The rearrangement uses TRBV28 and TRBJ2-1; D may be TRBD2 (6 bases). This CDR3 comprises 14 residues. Germline-derived CDR1 and CDR2 are MDHEN and SYDVKM. Trimming took off 4 bases at V and 7 bases at J, with 14 bases between the two ends.

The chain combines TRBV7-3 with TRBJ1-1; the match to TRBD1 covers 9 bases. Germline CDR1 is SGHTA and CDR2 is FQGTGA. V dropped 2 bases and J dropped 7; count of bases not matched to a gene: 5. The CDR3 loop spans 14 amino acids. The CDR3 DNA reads TGTGCCAGCAGCTTAGGGGACAGGGCTCTTGAAGCTTTCTTT. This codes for CASSLGDRALEAFF.

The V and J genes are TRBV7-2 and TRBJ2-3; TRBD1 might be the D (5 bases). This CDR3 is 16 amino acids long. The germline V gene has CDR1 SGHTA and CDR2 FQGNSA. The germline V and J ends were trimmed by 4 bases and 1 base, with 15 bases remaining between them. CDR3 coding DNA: TGTGCCAGCAGCTCGCGACGTGGGGCGGGCACAGATACGCAGTATTTT. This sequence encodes CASSSRRGAGTDTQYF.

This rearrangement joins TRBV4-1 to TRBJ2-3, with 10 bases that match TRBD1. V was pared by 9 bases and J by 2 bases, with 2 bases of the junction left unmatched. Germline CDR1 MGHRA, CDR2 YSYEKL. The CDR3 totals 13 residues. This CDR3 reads CASRQGATDTQYF. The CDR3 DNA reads TGCGCCAGTAGACAGGGGGCCACAGATACGCAGTATTTT.

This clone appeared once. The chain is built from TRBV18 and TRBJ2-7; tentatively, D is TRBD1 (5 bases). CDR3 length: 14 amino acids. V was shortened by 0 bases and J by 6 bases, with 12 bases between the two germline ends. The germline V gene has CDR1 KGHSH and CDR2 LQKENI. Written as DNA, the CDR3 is TGTGCCAGCTCACCACCGCAGGGCGGCATCGAGCAGTACTTC. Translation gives CASSPPQGGIEQYF.

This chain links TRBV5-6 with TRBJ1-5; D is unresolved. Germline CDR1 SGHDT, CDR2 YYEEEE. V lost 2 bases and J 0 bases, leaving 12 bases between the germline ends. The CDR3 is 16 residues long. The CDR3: CASSFSLGSSNQPQHF. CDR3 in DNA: TGTGCCAGCAGCTTCTCACTGGGGAGTAGCAATCAGCCCCAGCATTTT.